The 2 T cell receptor beta chains below all came from one sample that was sequenced in a study of blood T cells in healthy people across ages. Primers used in a second PCR of roughly 7 to 12 cycles were a sample-barcoded 5' primer and a J-beta primer mix. In TCRdb, the 5' RACE reads were re-called with MiXCR into one record per CDR3 protein. The sample comprises 1.5 million to 2 million distinct CDR3 sequences, about 30% of which are singletons, and roughly 8.2% rests with the top ten. The specimen sequenced was blood. The origin of the receptors is a young woman in good health.

The J gene is TRBJ2-5, the V gene TRBV6-1; TRBD2 matches 9 bases. CDR1 and CDR2 (germline): MNHNS, SASEGT. CDR3 size: 15 residues. Trimming removed 6 bases from V and 11 bases from J; junction bases left unmatched: 16. The CDR3 bases are TGTGCCAGCAGCCGAAGCGGGGGGCGTTACAATGAGCAGTACTTC. Translated: CASSRSGGRYNEQYF.

Concerning this clonotype: Mismatch with germline at one junction end may stem from a read error. The genes are TRBV20-1 and TRBJ2-5; D gene unclear. CDR1 is DFQATT and CDR2 is SNEGSKA in the germline V gene (reference sequence). The CDR3 is 14 residues long. The CDR3 region has the DNA TGCAGTGCTAGAGTGATCCTCGAGCGAGAGTCCCAGTACTTC. Amino acid sequence: CSARVILERESQYF.